This entry lists 28 T cell receptor beta chains sequenced from one sample in a study of blood T cells in healthy people across ages. It was with a sample-barcoded 5' primer and a J-beta primer mix that a second PCR of roughly 6 to 11 cycles was run. From the 5' RACE reads, TCRdb called clonotypes with MiXCR, one entry per CDR3 protein. Among about 630,000 distinct CDR3 sequences listed, roughly 21% were seen once. Sequenced material: blood. All receptors derive from a man aged 65 to 79 in good health.

Of note for this clonotype: Its ends do not fully match the called genes, so a read error is possible. The chain employs TRBV7-2 and TRBJ2-5; possible D gene TRBD1, 5 bases. The germline gives CDR1 SGHTA, CDR2 FQGNSA. The CDR3 totals 15 residues. The CDR3 is CASSSSQGLRVEIIF. As DNA, the CDR3 is TGTGCCAGCAGTTCATCGCAGGGTCTGCGTGTGGAAATAATCTTC.

J is TRBJ2-1 and V is TRBV5-1, with 10 bases aligning to TRBD2. The junction had 12 bases not matched to a gene; V was cut back by 3 bases and J by 0 bases. This CDR3 contains 19 residues. Germline V gene data show CDR1 as SGHRS and CDR2 as YFSETQ. This CDR3 is CASSSYSGRSVSSYNEQFF. For the CDR3, the DNA is TGCGCCAGCAGCTCGTATAGCGGGAGGTCAGTCAGCTCCTACAATGAGCAGTTCTTC.

The chain recombines TRBV6-2 or TRBV6-3 with TRBJ2-5; D is uncertain. Trimming removed 5 bases from V and 7 bases from J, with 14 bases in between. Germline CDR1 reads MNHEY; CDR2 reads SVGEGT. This CDR3 region has 13 residues. The CDR3 here is CASSPQEHGTQYF. DNA for the CDR3: TGTGCCAGCAGTCCACAAGAGCACGGGACCCAGTACTTC.

The J gene is TRBJ2-5, the V gene TRBV7-9, with TRBD2 identical over 14 bases. The end of the DNA is better explained by TRBJ2-1, so the J call may be wrong. CDR1 SEHNR and CDR2 FQNEAQ come from the germline V gene (reference sequence). The CDR3 is made up of 15 amino acids. The CDR3 coding sequence is TGTGCCAGCAATCTTGGGACTAGCGGGAGTGATGAGCAGTTCTTC. Encoded protein: CASNLGTSGSDEQFF.

V and J are TRBV24-1 and TRBJ2-3, with 14 bases matching TRBD2. J lost 5 bases, V lost 9 bases, and 0 bases had no gene match. The CDR3 has 13 amino acids. Germline V gene sequence: CDR1 KGHDR, CDR2 SFDVKD. The CDR3 sequence is CATGTSGRDTQYF. The CDR3 nucleotides read TGTGCCACCGGGACTAGCGGGAGAGATACGCAGTATTTT.

V and J are TRBV28 and TRBJ1-2, with unresolved D. The V end was cut by 5 bases, the J end by 4 bases, with 11 bases between. This CDR3 region has 13 residues. CDR1 is MDHEN, CDR2 SYDVKM, per germline. CDR3 DNA sequence: TGTGCCAGCAGTCCTGCGAGGGTCTATGGCTACACCTTC. It translates to CASSPARVYGYTF.

V and J are TRBV6-5 and TRBJ1-3, with TRBD1 matching 7 bases. CDR3 length: 15 amino acids. Germline V gene lookup returns CDR1 MNHEY and CDR2 SVGAGI. After removal of 0 bases from V and 7 bases from J, the junction contained 6 bases not matched to a gene. CDR3 amino acids: CASSYSVQGGNTIYF. In DNA form, the CDR3 reads TGTGCCAGCAGTTACTCCGTCCAGGGGGGCAACACCATATATTTT.

This chain joins TRBV3-1 and TRBJ1-4; D is unclear. The CDR3 has 13 residues. Between the trimmed V and J ends, which lost 4 bases and 8 bases, there was a span of 11 bases. Looked up from germline, CDR1 is LGHDT and CDR2 is YNNKEL (reference sequence). Here the CDR3 DNA reads TGTGCCAGCAGCCCCGCATCGAGGGAAAAACTGTTTTTT. Translating it yields CASSPASREKLFF.

V and J are TRBV4-3 and TRBJ2-7; TRBD1 might be the D (6 bases). The CDR3 runs to 16 residues. The ends were cut back, 0 bases at V and 4 bases at J, with 16 bases in the middle. Germline V gene lookup returns CDR1 LGHNA and CDR2 YSLEER. The CDR3 nucleotides read TGCGCCAGCAGCCAAGATTGGACAGCGGCAGCGTACGAGCAGTACTTC. Its translation is CASSQDWTAAAYEQYF.

This clonotype was counted between two and nine times. Germline is not matched at one junction end, which may reflect a read error. The genes are TRBV4-1 and TRBJ2-1; D may match TRBD1 or TRBD2 (6 bases each). The CDR3 sequence is 15 residues long. Germline CDR1 is MGHRA and CDR2 is YSYEKL. Here the CDR3 DNA reads TGCGCCAGCAGCCAAGACACAGGGACTTACAACGAGCAGTTCTTC. Amino acids: CASSQDTGTYNEQFF.

In DNA form, the CDR3 reads TGTGCCAGCAGTCCCGAAATCTCTGGGGCCAACGTCCTGACTTTC. Its protein product is CASSPEISGANVLTF. This chain joins TRBV6-1 and TRBJ2-6; the D is unclear. The germline V and J ends were trimmed by 5 bases and 0 bases, with 8 bases remaining between them. CDR1 and CDR2 (germline): MNHNS, SASEGT. The CDR3 consists of 15 residues.

Many counts were recorded for this clonotype. Here the CDR3 reads CASSPGTGPNYGYTF. CDR3 coding DNA: TGCGCCAGCAGCCCGGGGACAGGCCCTAACTATGGCTACACCTTC. The chain carries TRBV5-1 and TRBJ1-2; 8 nucleotides match TRBD1. The CDR3 covers 15 residues. CDR1 and CDR2 from the germline V gene are SGHRS and YFSETQ. V gave up 4 bases and J gave up 0 bases; unmatched junction bases: 5.

The CDR3: CASSSGTGLYGYTF. CDR3 coding DNA: TGTGCCAGCAGCTCCGGGACAGGGCTCTATGGCTACACCTTC. The chain carries TRBV6-2 or TRBV6-3 and TRBJ1-2; the match to TRBD1 covers 9 bases. Germline V gene sequence: CDR1 MNHEY, CDR2 SVGEGT. V gave up 6 bases and J gave up 4 bases; unmatched junction bases: 6. The CDR3 runs 14 residues.

This clonotype has only a few counts. The V gene is TRBV7-2, the J gene TRBJ2-1, with TRBD1 identical over 9 bases. V was clipped by 4 bases and J by 7 bases; unmatched bases: 5. Germline lookup yields CDR1 SGHTA and CDR2 FQGNSA. The CDR3 consists of 14 residues. CDR3 residues: CASSWTGAGNEQFF. The CDR3 DNA reads TGTGCCAGCAGCTGGACAGGGGCGGGGAATGAGCAGTTCTTC.

This chain connects TRBV5-1 to TRBJ2-3; the D is unclear. This CDR3 has 16 amino acids. CDR1 SGHRS and CDR2 YFSETQ come from the germline V gene. V lost 0 bases, J lost 1 base, and 12 bases lay in between. DNA of the CDR3: TGCGCCAGCAGCTTGGGTACATCGACCGGCACAGATACGCAGTATTTT. Translated, it gives CASSLGTSTGTDTQYF.

This clonotype has just a few counts. The genes are TRBV6-4 and TRBJ1-1; 7 bases fit TRBD1. V lost 0 bases and J lost 9; bases outside the gene matches: 4. The germline V gene has CDR1 MRHNA and CDR2 SNTAGT. This CDR3 has 13 amino acids. CDR3 nucleotides: TGTGCCAGCAGTGACTCGACAGGGCTCAAAGCTTTCTTT. It translates to CASSDSTGLKAFF.

This clonotype occurred a few times. V is TRBV5-1 and J is TRBJ2-1, with D perhaps matching TRBD2 (5 bases). Germline values: CDR1 SGHRS, CDR2 YFSETQ. The CDR3 covers 15 residues. The V gene lost 6 bases and the J gene lost 6 bases, with 19 bases spanning the gap. This chain's CDR3 is CASTHLASKGNEQFF. CDR3 coding DNA: TGCGCCAGCACCCACCTAGCTTCGAAGGGCAATGAGCAGTTCTTC.

The chain recombines TRBV6-6 with TRBJ2-3; no definite D call. The CDR3 is 16 residues long. The V end was cut by 2 bases, the J end by 0 bases, with 12 bases between. Per germline, CDR1 MNHNY and CDR2 SVGAGI (reference sequence). In nucleotides, the CDR3 is TGTGCCAGCAGTTACGATTTATCCTTTAGCACAGATACGCAGTATTTT. Residues: CASSYDLSFSTDTQYF.

This clonotype occurred a few times. The chain is built from TRBV20-1 and TRBJ1-2; D unresolved. This CDR3 comprises 14 residues. In germline, CDR1 is DFQATT, CDR2 SNEGSKA (reference sequence). The germline V and J ends were trimmed by 1 base and 0 bases, with 9 bases remaining between them. The CDR3 coding sequence is TGCAGTGCTAGAGTGGACCCACCTAACTATGGCTACACCTTC. Translated, it gives CSARVDPPNYGYTF.

V is TRBV27 and J is TRBJ2-7; 7 bases line up with TRBD1. CDR1 and CDR2 (germline): MNHEY, SMNVEV (reference sequence). This CDR3 contains 13 residues. V was clipped by 5 bases and J by 3 bases; unmatched bases: 4. The CDR3 sequence is CASSIQGLYEQYF. The CDR3, as DNA: TGTGCCAGCAGTATACAGGGGCTCTACGAGCAGTACTTC.

This clonotype turned up a few times. The rearrangement joins TRBV20-1 to TRBJ2-3; 16 positions agree with TRBD2. Per the germline V gene, CDR1 is DFQATT and CDR2 is SNEGSKA (reference sequence). The CDR3 spans 16 residues. This chain's CDR3 is CRPGTSGRADTDTQYF. DNA of the CDR3: TGCCGTCCCGGGACTAGCGGGAGGGCGGACACAGATACGCAGTATTTT.

This clonotype was observed a few times. At one end, the junction sequence differs from germline, possibly due to a read error. The chain combines TRBV5-1 with TRBJ2-5, with TRBD2 as a possible D gene (5 bases). The germline V gene has CDR1 SGHRS and CDR2 YFSETQ. This CDR3 is built from 15 residues. CDR3 residues: CASGLEGLKGETQCF. The CDR3 region has the DNA TGCGCCAGCGGCTTGGAAGGCCTTAAGGGAGAGACCCAGTGCTTC.

The chain combines TRBV20-1 with TRBJ1-5, with D maybe TRBD1 (6 bases). The CDR3 sequence is 12 residues long. Germline V gene data show CDR1 as DFQATT and CDR2 as SNEGSKA (reference sequence). Trimming stripped 5 bases from V and 7 bases from J, with 12 bases between. The DNA of the CDR3 is TGCAGTGCTCACAGGGCCGGACAGCCCCAGCATTTT. Translating it yields CSAHRAGQPQHF.

This chain uses TRBV7-2 with TRBJ2-5; D not certain. The germline V and J ends were trimmed by 2 bases and 7 bases, with 5 bases remaining between them. Germline V gene data show CDR1 as SGHTA and CDR2 as FQGNSA. This CDR3 comprises 11 residues. As DNA, the CDR3 is TGTGCCAGCAGCTTAAGGCGGACCCAGTACTTC. Translation gives CASSLRRTQYF.

For this clonotype: Sequence at one end of the junction differs from germline and may be a read error. The V call is TRBV24-1, the J call TRBJ2-3; 8 bases line up with TRBD1. The CDR3 totals 14 residues. Germline V gene lookup returns CDR1 KGHDR and CDR2 SFDVKD. DNA for the CDR3: TGTACCACCAGTGTTGGGGGACAGGCAGATACGCAGTATTTT. Amino acids: CTTSVGGQADTQYF.

This clonotype was seen only a few times. The genes are TRBV4-3 and TRBJ2-7, with 9 bases that match TRBD1. The V segment lost 4 bases and the J segment 6 bases; nucleotides outside the gene matches: 10. The CDR3 covers 15 residues. In germline, CDR1 is LGHNA, CDR2 YSLEER. In nucleotides, the CDR3 is TGCGCCAGCAGCCTGGCTTGGGGACAGGGCAGCGAGCAGTACTTC. Translation gives CASSLAWGQGSEQYF.

This chain joins TRBV12-3 or TRBV12-4 and TRBJ2-1, with 7 bases matching TRBD2. The J segment lost 5 bases and the V segment lost 5 bases, leaving 9 bases of the junction unmatched. The CDR3 loop spans 15 amino acids. The CDR3 bases are TGTGCCAGCAGTCCCACGGGGAGGGCTCACAATGAGCAGTTCTTC. This translates into CASSPTGRAHNEQFF.

The V call is TRBV7-8, the J call TRBJ2-5, with 12 bases lining up with TRBD2. The J call is uncertain, as TRBJ2-1 better fits the DNA end. This CDR3 comprises 17 residues. CDR1 and CDR2 from the germline V gene are SGHVS and FQNEAQ. The CDR3 spells CASSLRLAGVIVDEQFF. As DNA, the CDR3 is TGTGCCAGCAGCCTAAGACTAGCGGGAGTGATAGTCGATGAGCAGTTCTTC.